This record concerns one T cell receptor (beta chain) sequence. Its target is not known. The DNA is left out, because the CDR3 cannot be placed on it with certainty; the CDR3 is given as TCRdb lists it. The data are from a study of T cell repertoires in cytomegalovirus infection. About the study: Matching HLA type, along with CMV infection, was indicated by public TCR beta signatures. Findings of the study overall: Summed public TCR beta family frequency identified CMV carriers bearing the relevant HLA. HLA-C-restricted CMV clonotypes gave the most frequent clonotype in two of eight donors.

The CDR3 is 14 residues long, counting both termini. Germline V lookup: CDR1 MNHNY, CDR2 SVGAGI (reference sequence). TCRdb reanalysed the reads using MiXCR and keeps one entry per CDR3 protein. This sample has approximately 700,000 distinct CDR3 sequences, with 35% found just once. This receptor was obtained from a human donor in good health (CMV status not recorded). Some clones in this sample may be carry-over from other donors' samples. What was sequenced was PBMCs. The chain is built from TRBV6-6 and TRBJ2-5; the table's D call, TRBD1, has no DNA check behind it. The CDR3: CASSSSTGEETQYF.